This entry describes one TCR beta chain. Germline V gene lookup returns CDR1 SGHTA and CDR2 FQGNSA. The CDR3 consists of 18 residues. The ends lost 5 bases at V and 2 bases at J; junction bases unmatched: 14. In the original workflow: Scientists estimated how many nucleated cells there were by amplifying reference gene primers. Sequencing was performed with immunoSEQ multiplex PCR; in TCRdb, only in-frame clones are kept and a portion is missing. V and J calls plus clone size are reproduced from that table; the DNA served to infer D and trimming. The top ten hold 4% to 6.5% of the sample, which has roughly 69,000 clones, almost 90% seen once. These data are taken from a study of blood T cell repertoires in COVID-19. Study in general: Italy, Spain and the United States were the sources of the convalescent and acute COVID-19 samples. T cells, B-cell-depleted T cells, or PBMCs supplied cDNA or gDNA.

The gene calls are TRBV7-2 and TRBJ1-2, with 10 bases identical to TRBD1. Sequencing was performed on peripheral blood. The sequence derives from a man aged 50-59 years with acute or convalescent COVID-19. Here the CDR3 reads CASSPRQGAKFWNYGYTF. The CDR3 DNA reads as TGTGCCAGCAGCCCGAGACAGGGGGCGAAGTTTTGGAACTATGGCTACACCTTC.